This TCR beta chain was identified during a study of blood T cell repertoires in COVID-19. The CDR3 totals 13 residues. V was trimmed by 6 bases and J by 3 bases, leaving 11 bases between them. CDR1 and CDR2 from the germline V gene are KGHSH and LQKENI. As processed by the authors: Estimates of nucleated cell counts were drawn from the amplification of reference gene primers. Repertoires were generated with immunoSEQ multiplex PCR, while TCRdb's copy carries only in-frame clones and drops some. V and J calls and clone size are copied from that table; D and trimming were computed from the DNA. Of 30,000 to 40,000 clones in the sample, approximately 86% were seen once.

The chain couples TRBV18 to TRBJ2-5; possible D gene TRBD1, 6 bases. The TCR sequence derives from a woman aged 80 or older with active or convalescent COVID-19. The sequencing sample was made of peripheral blood. The CDR3: CASSRQVEETQYF. CDR3 nucleotide sequence: TGTGCCAGCTCCCGACAGGTCGAAGAGACCCAGTACTTC. The full variable domain, rest sourced from reference TRBV18 and TRBJ2-5, is NAGVMQNPRHLVRRRGQEARLRCSPMKGHSHVYWYRQLPEEGLKFMVYLQKENIIDESGMPKERFSAEFPKEGPSILRIQQVVRGDSAAYFCASSRQVEETQYFGPGTRLLVL.